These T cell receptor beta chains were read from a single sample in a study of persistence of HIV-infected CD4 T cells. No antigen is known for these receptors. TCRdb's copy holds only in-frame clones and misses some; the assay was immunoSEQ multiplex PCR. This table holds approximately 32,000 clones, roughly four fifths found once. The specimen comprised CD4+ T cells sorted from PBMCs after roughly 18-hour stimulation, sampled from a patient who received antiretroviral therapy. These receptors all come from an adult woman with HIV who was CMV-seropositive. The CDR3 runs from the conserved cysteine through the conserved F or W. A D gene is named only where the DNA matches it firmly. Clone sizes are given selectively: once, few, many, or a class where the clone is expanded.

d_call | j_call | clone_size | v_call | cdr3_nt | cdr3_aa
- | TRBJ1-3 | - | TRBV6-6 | TGTGCCAGCTACCGAGCCGACTCTGGAAACACCATATATTTT | CASYRADSGNTIYF
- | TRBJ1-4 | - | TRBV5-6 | TGTGCCAGCAGCCCAGGGTTTCTCGGGGAAAAACTGTTTTTT | CASSPGFLGEKLFF
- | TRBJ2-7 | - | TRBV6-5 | TGTGCCAGCAGTTACGGTGGACCCTACTACGAGCAGTACTTC | CASSYGGPYYEQYF
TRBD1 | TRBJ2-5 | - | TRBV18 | TGTGCCAGCTCTCAGGGGGAACGAGAGACCCAGTACTTC | CASSQGERETQYF
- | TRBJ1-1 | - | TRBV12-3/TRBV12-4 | TGTGCCAGCAGATCCGACGGCACTGAAGCTTTCTTT | CASRSDGTEAFF
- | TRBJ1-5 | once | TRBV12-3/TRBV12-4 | TGTGCCAGCAGTTTAGGCGAGGGGCGGCCCCAGCATTTT | CASSLGEGRPQHF
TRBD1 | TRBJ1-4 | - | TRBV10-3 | TGTGCCATCAAGGAAGGGACAGATAATGAAAAACTGTTTTTT | CAIKEGTDNEKLFF
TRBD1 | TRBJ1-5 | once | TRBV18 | TGTGCCAGCTCACCAAACAGGGGGAACAATCAGCCCCAGCATTTT | CASSPNRGNNQPQHF
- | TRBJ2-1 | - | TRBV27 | TGTGCCAGCAAACGCCCGACTAGTGGGTATGAGCAGTTCTTC | CASKRPTSGYEQFF
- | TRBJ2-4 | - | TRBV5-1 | TGCGCCAGCAGCTTGGGGGGTAGTGTCGCGAACATTCAGTACTTC | CASSLGGSVANIQYF
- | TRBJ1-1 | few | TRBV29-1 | TGCAGCGCCGACAGGACCCACACTGAAGCTTTCTTT | CSADRTHTEAFF
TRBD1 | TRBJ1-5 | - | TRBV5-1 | TGCGCCAGCAGTTCACAGGGGGGGGATCAGCCCCAGCATTTT | CASSSQGGDQPQHF
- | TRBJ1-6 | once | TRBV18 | TGTGCCAGCTCACCAATTGGCGGCGGACAGAATTCACCCCTCCACTTT | CASSPIGGGQNSPLHF
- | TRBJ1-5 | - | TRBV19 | TGTGCCAGTAGTCTCCGCCCTGGGACGGCCGATAGCAATCAGCCCCAGCATTTT | CASSLRPGTADSNQPQHF
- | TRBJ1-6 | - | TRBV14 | TGTGCCAGCAGCCACCGACCGGACGTAAATAATTCACCCCTCCACTTT | CASSHRPDVNNSPLHF
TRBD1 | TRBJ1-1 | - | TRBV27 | TGTGCCAGCAGTCCTCCCGGGACAGGGTTTTGGACTGAAGCTTTCTTT | CASSPPGTGFWTEAFF
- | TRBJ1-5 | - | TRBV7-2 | TGTGCCAGCAGCTTAGTTGGTAGCTACGCCAATCAGCCCCAGCATTTT | CASSLVGSYANQPQHF
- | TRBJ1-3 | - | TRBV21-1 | TGTGCCAGCAGCGCCCGGGACAGGGAGCATTCTGGAAACACCATATATTTT | CASSARDREHSGNTIYF
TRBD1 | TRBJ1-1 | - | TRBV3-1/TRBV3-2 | TGTGCCAGCAGCCAAGATCTCGACAGGGACCTGAACACTGAAGCTTTCTTT | CASSQDLDRDLNTEAFF
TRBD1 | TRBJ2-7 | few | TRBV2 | TGTGCCAGCAGTGAACAAGGGGGCGCGGGCGAGCAGTACTTC | CASSEQGGAGEQYF
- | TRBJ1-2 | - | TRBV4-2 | TGTGCCAGCAGCCAAGAAGCTACACCTAACTATGGCTACACCTTC | CASSQEATPNYGYTF